This record looks at one TCR beta chain sequence and its context. Its antigen is undetermined. J was trimmed by 2 bases and V by 3 bases; bases with no gene match: 8. The CDR3 runs to 16 residues. Germline CDR1 SGHVS, CDR2 FNYEAQ. The record originates from a study of CD8 T cells in ankylosing spondylitis. Study results and limitations: It appeared that ankylosing spondylitis blood was characterized by a TCR beta motif of seven or eight highly homologous variants.

TCRdb itself ran the 5' RACE reads through MiXCR, one entry per CDR3 protein. The sample records around 99,000 distinct CDR3 sequences, about 8.8% being singletons. Sequencing was carried out using blood, either unsorted or a sorted T cell fraction (not recorded which). This chain joins TRBV7-6 and TRBJ2-3; 7 positions agree with TRBD2. The receptor's source is a male donor with ankylosing spondylitis or in good health (not recorded which). The CDR3 nucleotides read TGTGCCAGCAGCTTGAGAGGAGCGGGGCTCACAGATACGCAGTATTTT. Its protein is CASSLRGAGLTDTQYF.